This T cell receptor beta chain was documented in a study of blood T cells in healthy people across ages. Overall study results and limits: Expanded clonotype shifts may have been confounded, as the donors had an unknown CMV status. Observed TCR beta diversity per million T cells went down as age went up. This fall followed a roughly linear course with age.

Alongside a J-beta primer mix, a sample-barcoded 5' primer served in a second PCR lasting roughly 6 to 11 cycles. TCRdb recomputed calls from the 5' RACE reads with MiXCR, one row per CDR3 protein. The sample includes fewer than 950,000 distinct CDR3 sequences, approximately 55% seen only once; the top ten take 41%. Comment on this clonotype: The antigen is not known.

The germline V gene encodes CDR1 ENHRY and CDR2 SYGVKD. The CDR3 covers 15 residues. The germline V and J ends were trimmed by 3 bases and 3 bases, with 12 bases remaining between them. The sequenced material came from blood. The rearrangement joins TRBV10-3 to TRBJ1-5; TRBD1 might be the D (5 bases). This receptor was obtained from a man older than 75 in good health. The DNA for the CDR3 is TGTGCCATCAGTGAAAGGGGTGAAGCCAATCAGCCCCAGCATTTT. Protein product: CAISERGEANQPQHF.